These 5 T cell receptor beta chains share one sample of origin, sequenced in a study of beta chain features in type 1 diabetes (dated by TCRdb to the late 2010s). Receptor libraries were prepared by the immunoSEQ multiplex PCR assay. The entire amount of isolated RNA was reverse transcribed using the High Capacity cDNA Reverse Transcription Kit, so the sequenced TCRB transcripts were expressed ones. TCRdb retrieved this table from immuneACCESS and kept in-frame rearrangements only. Not all clones are present; in checked studies, unresolved V genes account for under half, and no reason is known for the remainder. The sample profile shows a few hundred thousand clones; 25% to 30% of them were found once. The ten largest make up 4% of the sample. Sequenced material: central memory CD4+ T cells from blood. These receptors all stem from a man younger than 40 in good health.

The chain carries TRBV7-2 and TRBJ2-7, with no clear D. V was cut by 3 bases and J by 4 bases, with 7 bases left in between. Germline V gene sequence: CDR1 SGHTA, CDR2 FQGNSA. This CDR3 contains 12 residues. Here the CDR3 DNA reads TGTGCCAGCAGCTTTAGGTATTACGAGCAGTACTTC. It yields the protein CASSFRYYEQYF.

The chain combines TRBV30 with TRBJ2-1; 12 bases align to TRBD2. Germline CDR1 GTSNPN, CDR2 SVGIG (reference sequence). The V segment lost 4 bases and the J segment 9 bases; nucleotides outside the gene matches: 4. This CDR3 is built from 13 residues. CDR3 in amino acids: CAWITSGGTEQFF. In DNA, the CDR3 is TGTGCCTGGATCACTAGCGGGGGGACTGAGCAGTTCTTC.

In this sample, this clone turned up a few times. The chain combines TRBV30 with TRBJ1-5, with D perhaps TRBD1 (5 bases). Looked up from germline, CDR1 is GTSNPN and CDR2 is SVGIG (reference sequence). V lost 0 bases and J lost 5, with 11 bases in between. The CDR3 covers 14 residues. The CDR3 nucleotides are TGTGCCTGGAGTGTAAGGGGTTCATATCAGCCCCAGCATTTT. This codes for CAWSVRGSYQPQHF. The full variable domain, completed using reference TRBV30 and TRBJ1-5, is SQTIHQWPATLVQPVGSPLSLECTVEGTSNPNLYWYRQAAGRGLQLLFYSVGIGQISSEVPQNLSASRPQDRQFILSSKKLLLSDSGFYLCAWSVRGSYQPQHFGDGTRLSIL.

This clone turned up a few times. The J gene is TRBJ2-5, the V gene TRBV4-1; 8 nucleotides line up with TRBD1. J gave up 5 bases and V 2 bases, and 10 bases lay outside the gene matches. The germline V gene encodes CDR1 MGHRA and CDR2 YSYEKL. The CDR3 runs 16 residues. The CDR3 bases are TGCGCCAGCAGCCAACATCTTCAGGGGGCCGGGGAGACCCAGTACTTC. The encoded protein is CASSQHLQGAGETQYF.

This clone came up many times. J is TRBJ2-7 and V is TRBV21-1; the table's D call TRBD2 went unverified against the DNA. TRBV21-1 is deemed a pseudogene. The CDR3 loop spans 14 amino acids. CDR3 region: CASNPEGLVYEQYF. As DNA, the CDR3 is TGTGCCAGCAACCCTGAGGGACTAGTTTACGAGCAGTACTTC.